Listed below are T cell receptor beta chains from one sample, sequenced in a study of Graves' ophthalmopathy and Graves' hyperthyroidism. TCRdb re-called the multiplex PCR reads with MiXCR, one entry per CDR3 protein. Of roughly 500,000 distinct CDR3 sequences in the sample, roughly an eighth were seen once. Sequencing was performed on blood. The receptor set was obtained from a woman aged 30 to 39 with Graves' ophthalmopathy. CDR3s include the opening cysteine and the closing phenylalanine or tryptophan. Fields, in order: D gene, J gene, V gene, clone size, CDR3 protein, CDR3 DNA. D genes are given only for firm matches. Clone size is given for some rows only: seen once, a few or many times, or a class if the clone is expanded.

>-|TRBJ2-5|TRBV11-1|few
CASSLAWTVGETQYF
TGTGCCAGCAGCTTAGCGTGGACAGTAGGAGAGACCCAGTACTTC
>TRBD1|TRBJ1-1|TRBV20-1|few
CSADDRGTEAFF
TGCAGTGCCGACGACAGGGGCACTGAAGCTTTCTTT
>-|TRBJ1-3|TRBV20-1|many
CSAIRSTAGNTIYF
TGCAGTGCTATTAGGTCTACCGCTGGAAACACCATATATTTT
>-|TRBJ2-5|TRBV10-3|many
CAIASIQETQYF
TGTGCCATCGCTTCGATCCAAGAGACCCAGTACTTC
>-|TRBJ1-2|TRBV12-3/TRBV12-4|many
CASSLLGGYTF
TGTGCCAGCAGTCTCCTCGGGGGCTACACCTTC
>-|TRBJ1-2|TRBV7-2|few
CASSAAMGIYGYTF
TGTGCCAGCAGCGCCGCCATGGGGATCTATGGCTACACCTTC
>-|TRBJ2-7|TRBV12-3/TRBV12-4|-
CASSHGGSYEKCF
TGTGCCAGCAGCCACGGGGGCTCCTACGAGAAGTGCTTC
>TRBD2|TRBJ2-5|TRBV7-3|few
CASSLVLGGQETQYF
TGTGCCAGCAGCTTAGTCTTGGGGGGGCAAGAGACCCAGTACTTC
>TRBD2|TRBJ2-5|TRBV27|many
CASSPAGTTYRETQYF
TGTGCCAGCAGTCCCGCCGGGACTACCTACCGCGAGACCCAGTACTTC
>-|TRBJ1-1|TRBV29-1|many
CSVEVGGGTEAFF
TGCAGCGTTGAGGTAGGGGGGGGGACTGAAGCTTTCTTT
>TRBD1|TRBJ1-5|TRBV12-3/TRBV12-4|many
CATRQGLGTQHF
TGTGCCACGCGACAGGGCCTGGGGACCCAGCATTTT
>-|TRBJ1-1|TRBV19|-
CASSVQRTSMNTEAFF
TGTGCCAGTAGTGTACAAAGGACAAGTATGAACACTGAAGCTTTCTTT
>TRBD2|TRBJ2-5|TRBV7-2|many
CASSSPGLRKETQYF
TGTGCCAGCAGCTCCCCGGGACTAAGAAAAGAGACCCAGTACTTC
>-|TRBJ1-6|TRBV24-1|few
CATSVGRKNSPLHF
TGTGCCACCAGTGTGGGGAGGAAAAATTCACCCCTCCACTTT
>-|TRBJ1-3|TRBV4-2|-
CASSPFSQGAGNTIYF
TGTGCCAGCAGCCCGTTTTCACAGGGTGCTGGAAACACCATATATTTT
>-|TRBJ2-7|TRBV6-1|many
CASSALHSSYEQYF
TGTGCCAGCAGTGCCCTACATAGCTCCTACGAGCAGTACTTC
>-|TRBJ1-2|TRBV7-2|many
CASSPSTGYDYTF
TGTGCCAGCAGCCCGTCGACTGGCTATGACTACACCTTC
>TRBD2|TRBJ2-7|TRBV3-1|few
CASSPGLASSYEQYF
TGTGCCAGCAGCCCCGGACTAGCCTCCTCCTACGAGCAGTACTTC
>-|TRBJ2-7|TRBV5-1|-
CASSWGTSGEQYF
TGCGCCAGCAGCTGGGGGACGTCCGGAGAGCAGTACTTC
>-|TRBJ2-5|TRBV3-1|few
CASSQELVGETQYF
TGTGCCAGCAGCCAAGAATTGGTAGGGGAGACCCAGTACTTC
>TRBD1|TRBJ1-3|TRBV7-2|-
CASSLVGRGRNTIYF
TGTGCCAGCAGCTTAGTGGGCAGGGGGCGAAACACCATATATTTT
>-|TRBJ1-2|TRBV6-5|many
CASSYWPEGTNYGYTF
TGTGCCAGCAGTTACTGGCCCGAAGGGACTAACTATGGCTACACCTTC
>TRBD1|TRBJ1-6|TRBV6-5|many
CASSYVTGARTSPLHF
TGTGCCAGCAGTTACGTCACAGGGGCGCGAACCTCACCCCTCCACTTT
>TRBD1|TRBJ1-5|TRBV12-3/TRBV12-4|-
CASSSGQAGNQPQHF
TGTGCCAGCAGTTCTGGACAGGCCGGCAATCAGCCCCAGCATTTT
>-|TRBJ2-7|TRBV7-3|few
CASSLDEGTSAYF
TGTGCCAGCAGCTTAGACGAAGGGACGTCAGCGTACTTC
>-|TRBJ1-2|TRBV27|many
CASSLLGQNYGYTF
TGTGCCAGCAGTTTATTAGGACAGAACTATGGCTACACCTTC
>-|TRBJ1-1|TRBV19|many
CASSGGGITEAFF
TGTGCCAGTAGTGGTGGCGGTATCACTGAAGCTTTCTTT
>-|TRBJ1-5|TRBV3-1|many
CASSQARSNQPQHF
TGTGCCAGCAGCCAAGCGCGTAGCAATCAGCCCCAGCATTTT
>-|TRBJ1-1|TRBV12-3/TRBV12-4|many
CASSADPGRAFF
TGTGCCAGCAGTGCGGACCCCGGTAGGGCTTTCTTT
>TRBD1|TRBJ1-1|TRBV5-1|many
CASSADRSMNTEAFF
TGCGCCAGCAGCGCGGACAGGTCCATGAACACTGAAGCTTTCTTT
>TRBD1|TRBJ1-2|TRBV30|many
CAWSTGQGDYGYTF
TGTGCCTGGAGTACGGGACAGGGGGACTATGGCTACACCTTC
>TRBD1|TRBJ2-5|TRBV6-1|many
CASTTGDGETQYF
TGTGCCAGCACCACAGGGGATGGGGAGACCCAGTACTTC
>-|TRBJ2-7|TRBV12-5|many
CASGLGVYEQYF
TGTGCTAGTGGTTTGGGGGTCTACGAGCAGTACTTC
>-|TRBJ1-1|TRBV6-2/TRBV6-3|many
CASSGPGQKNTEAFF
TGTGCCAGCAGTGGACCGGGACAAAAGAACACTGAAGCTTTCTTT
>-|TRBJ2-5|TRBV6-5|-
CASSYRNGETQYF
TGTGCCAGCAGTTATAGAAACGGGGAGACCCAGTACTTC
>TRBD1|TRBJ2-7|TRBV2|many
CASTGSTGKGSYEQYF
TGTGCCAGCACCGGATCGACAGGGAAGGGGTCCTACGAGCAGTACTTC
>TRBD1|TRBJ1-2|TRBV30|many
CAWSVLIGQGNGYTF
TGTGCCTGGAGTGTACTTATAGGACAGGGGAACGGCTACACCTTC
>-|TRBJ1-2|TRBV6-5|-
CASSYSQGGRGYTF
TGTGCCAGCAGTTACTCACAGGGAGGTCGTGGCTACACCTTC
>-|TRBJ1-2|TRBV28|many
CASSFEGMGPGGGYTF
TGTGCCAGCAGTTTTGAGGGTATGGGGCCAGGTGGTGGCTACACCTTC
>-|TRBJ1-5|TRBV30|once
CAWRRDCNQPQHF
TGTGCCTGGAGGCGGGATTGCAATCAGCCCCAGCATTTT
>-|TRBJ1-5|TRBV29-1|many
CSPLRDQPQHF
TGCAGCCCCCTGCGCGATCAGCCCCAGCATTTT
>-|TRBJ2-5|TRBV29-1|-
CSVEHSRGWGETQYF
TGCAGCGTTGAACATTCTCGGGGGTGGGGAGAGACCCAGTACTTC
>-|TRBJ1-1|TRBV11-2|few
CASSLVPVVGTNTEAFF
TGTGCCAGCAGCTTAGTTCCAGTTGTAGGGACAAACACTGAAGCTTTCTTT
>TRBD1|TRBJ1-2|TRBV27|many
CASSPGQGGIYGYTF
TGTGCCAGCAGTCCGGGACAGGGAGGGATCTATGGCTACACCTTC
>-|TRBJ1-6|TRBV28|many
CASSEPGLGAPLHF
TGTGCCAGCAGTGAGCCAGGGCTGGGGGCACCCCTCCACTTT
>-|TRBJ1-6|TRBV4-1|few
CASSQARAKQGSKGSPLHF
TGCGCCAGCAGCCAAGCTAGGGCCAAACAGGGCTCGAAGGGTTCACCCCTCCACTTT